The clone carrying this TCR beta chain was detected once. Libraries were prepared by immunoSEQ multiplex PCR; TCRdb keeps only in-frame clonotypes and omits some of them. The data hold about 42,000 clones, with about 90% observed a single time. Looked up from germline, CDR1 is LNHDA and CDR2 is SQIVND (reference sequence). The CDR3 consists of 12 residues. Between the trimmed V and J ends, which lost 5 bases and 8 bases, there was a span of 12 bases. This entry is derived from a study of T cell changes during pregnancy in multiple sclerosis. The TCR sequence derives from a female donor with multiple sclerosis, enrolled in a pregnancy study. The sequences come from CD4+ T cells from peripheral blood mononuclear cells, collected before pregnancy. The rearrangement joins TRBV19 to TRBJ1-2; no definite D call. The CDR3 DNA reads as TGTGCCAGTAGTGTCATTGAGGGCGGCTACACCTTC. As protein: CASSVIEGGYTF.